Sequencing of this TCR beta chain was carried out in a study of T cell responses to AZD1222 COVID-19 vaccine. Study details: It was second doses at about 4 or about 12 weeks that were pooled.

Assay used: immunoSEQ multiplex PCR; TCRdb lists only in-frame clones, some missing. Altogether 95,000 to 150,000 clones are present, 90% being singletons, with the ten largest covering roughly 7.8%. With 6 bases clipped from V and 10 bases from J, the junction kept 10 bases outside the gene matches. This CDR3 region has 15 residues. Looked up from germline, CDR1 is MNHEY and CDR2 is SVGAGI. The gene calls are TRBV6-5 and TRBJ1-6; 9 bases match TRBD1. This clonotype was sampled from an adult in good health. Specimen: peripheral blood, collected on day 0 of AZD1222 vaccination. The CDR3 loop reads CASSWGQGFRSPLHF. The CDR3 bases are TGTGCCAGCAGCTGGGGACAGGGATTTCGGTCACCCCTCCACTTT.